These 17 T cell receptor beta chains were sequenced from one sample in a study of T-cell reconstitution after alpha-beta-depleted transplantation in children. Preparation of the TCRbeta library was carried out with unique molecular identifiers. TCRdb called the PCR reads again in MiXCR, with one record for every CDR3 protein. The repertoire holds 300,000 or so distinct CDR3 sequences, with 9.9% as singletons. Sequencing used PBMCs from the stem cell graft donor, obtained from the stem cell graft. The receptors derive from a human donor who donated a stem cell graft to a child with SCID.

This clonotype showed up many times. The V gene is TRBV9, the J gene TRBJ2-1, with D unresolved. CDR3 length: 15 residues. Trimming shortened V by 0 bases and J by 5 bases, and 12 bases separated the two germline ends. CDR1 and CDR2 (germline): SGDLS, YYNGEE. Here the CDR3 reads CASSVETAVNNEQFF. CDR3 DNA: TGTGCCAGCAGCGTAGAGACTGCAGTTAACAATGAGCAGTTCTTC.

The chain combines TRBV12-3 or TRBV12-4 with TRBJ2-7; D is undetermined. The CDR3 covers 15 residues. The V gene lost 3 bases and the J gene lost 0 bases, with 12 bases spanning the gap. DNA of the CDR3: TGTGCCAGCAGTTTCCGGACCGCGGTCTCCTACGAGCAGTACTTC. Protein: CASSFRTAVSYEQYF.

This clonotype was detected many times. The chain combines TRBV5-6 with TRBJ2-2; D uncertain. Trimming cost V 1 base and J 8 bases, with 6 bases left between them. Germline-derived CDR1 and CDR2 are SGHDT and YYEEEE. This CDR3 comprises 12 residues. CDR3 sequence: CASSLTLGELFF. The CDR3 DNA reads TGTGCCAGCAGCTTGACTTTAGGGGAGCTGTTTTTT.

The rearrangement joins TRBV11-1 to TRBJ2-2; D remains unclear. The CDR3 has 18 residues. V was clipped by 1 base and J by 0 bases, with 15 bases between them. CDR1 is SGHAT and CDR2 is FQDESV in the germline V gene (reference sequence). The CDR3 spells CASSLGYRTDANTGELFF. The CDR3 DNA reads TGTGCCAGCAGCTTAGGCTACAGAACCGATGCGAACACCGGGGAGCTGTTTTTT.

This chain connects TRBV6-1 to TRBJ2-7, with 10 positions matching TRBD1. The length of the CDR3 is 15 residues. After removal of 4 bases from V and 2 bases from J, the junction contained 5 bases not matched to a gene. Germline CDR1 MNHNS, CDR2 SASEGT. CDR3 nucleotide sequence: TGTGCCAGCAGTGGACAGGGGGCCTTCACCTACGAGCAGTACTTC. Encoded protein: CASSGQGAFTYEQYF.

Only a few counts were recorded for this clonotype. V is TRBV15 and J is TRBJ2-7; no definite D call. CDR3 size: 11 residues. Per germline, CDR1 LNHNV and CDR2 YYDKDF (reference sequence). The ends were cut back, 6 bases at V and 5 bases at J, with 8 bases in the middle. CDR3 sequence: CATSFDNEQYF. CDR3 in DNA: TGTGCCACCAGTTTTGACAACGAGCAGTACTTC.

There are many counts of this clonotype. CDR3 region: CSVEGGDAGTDTQYF. CDR3 coding DNA: TGCAGCGTTGAAGGGGGTGACGCCGGGACAGATACGCAGTATTTT. The V gene is TRBV29-1, the J gene TRBJ2-3; D is unclear. The CDR3 contains 15 residues. Germline CDR1 SQVTM, CDR2 ANQGSEA. Trimming removed 1 base from V and 3 bases from J, with 14 bases in between.

The V and J genes are TRBV5-6 and TRBJ2-2; the match to TRBD2 covers 7 bases. The CDR3 extends over 17 amino acids. Germline CDR1 is SGHDT and CDR2 is YYEEEE. With V trimmed by 0 bases and J by 7 bases, 12 bases remained unmatched. DNA of the CDR3: TGTGCCAGCAGCTTGGGTCGCGAAGCGGGGTTTGGCGGGGAGCTGTTTTTT. Its protein is CASSLGREAGFGGELFF.

This chain uses TRBV7-9 with TRBJ2-6; D not resolved. This CDR3 comprises 17 residues. Germline-derived CDR1 and CDR2 are SEHNR and FQNEAQ (reference sequence). The V and J ends lost 5 bases and 0 bases respectively, with 14 bases between them. CDR3 residues: CASSPPLKVSGANVLTF. As DNA, the CDR3 is TGTGCCAGCAGCCCCCCCCTAAAGGTCTCTGGGGCCAACGTCCTGACTTTC. The full variable domain, completed using reference TRBV7-9 and TRBJ2-6, is DTGVSQNPRHKITKRGQNVTFRCDPISEHNRLYWYRQTLGQGPEFLTYFQNEAQLEKSRLLSDRFSAERPKGSFSTLEIQRTEQGDSAMYLCASSPPLKVSGANVLTFGAGSRLTVL.

This clonotype was seen a handful of times. The chain employs TRBV11-1 and TRBJ2-1, with 9 bases that match TRBD2. CDR3 size: 15 residues. Germline CDR1 reads SGHAT; CDR2 reads FQDESV (reference sequence). Trimming at V came to 6 bases and at J to 0 bases, leaving 3 bases not matched to a gene. This CDR3 reads CASRHSGGSYNEQFF. The DNA of the CDR3 is TGTGCCAGCAGGCATAGCGGGGGCTCCTACAATGAGCAGTTCTTC.

Concerning this clonotype itself: A much larger clone lies a single base off, so this may be a read error. This chain links TRBV5-1 with TRBJ1-1, with 7 bases fitting TRBD1. Trimming cost V 4 bases and J 3 bases; bases outside gene matches: 12. This CDR3 has 16 residues. Germline assignment: CDR1 SGHRS and CDR2 YFSETQ. CDR3 bases: TGCGCCAGCAGCCTGTTGACAGGGAGTATGCACACTGAAGCTTTCTTT. Translation gives CASSLLTGSMHTEAFF.

Only a few counts were recorded for this clonotype. The chain is built from TRBV4-1 and TRBJ2-5; D is ambiguous. The germline CDR1 and CDR2 sequences are MGHRA and YSYEKL. CDR3 length equals 15 residues. Deletions cut 2 bases from V and 4 bases from J, with 14 bases between. The DNA of the CDR3 is TGCGCCAGCAGCCAAACATCATCCCGGATAGAGACCCAGTACTTC. Translation: CASSQTSSRIETQYF.

V usage is TRBV6-1 and J usage is TRBJ2-7; D uncertain. Trimming cost V 5 bases and J 2 bases, with 13 bases left between them. Germline CDR1 is MNHNS and CDR2 is SASEGT. The CDR3 runs to 14 residues. The CDR3 DNA reads TGTGCCAGCAGTCCGAATTTGGCCACCTACGAGCAGTACTTC. It translates to CASSPNLATYEQYF.

This clonotype was seen repeatedly, ten times or more. The chain employs TRBV6-2 or TRBV6-3 and TRBJ2-7; possibly TRBD2 for D (5 bases). Germline loops: CDR1 MNHEY, CDR2 SVGEGT. Trimming removed 6 bases from V and 12 bases from J, with 9 bases in between. This CDR3 spans 9 amino acids. The CDR3 sequence: CASSYEGYF. The CDR3 DNA follows: TGTGCCAGCAGCTACGAGGGGTACTTC.

This clonotype was detected only a few times. The chain couples TRBV29-1 to TRBJ1-2; D is possibly TRBD1 (6 bases). Deletions cut 7 bases from V and 2 bases from J, with 14 bases between. The CDR3 length is 13 residues. Germline V gene sequence: CDR1 SQVTM, CDR2 ANQGSEA. This chain's CDR3 is CSAEQGYNYGYTF. The CDR3 nucleotides read TGCAGCGCGGAGCAGGGGTACAACTATGGCTACACCTTC. The whole variable domain, remainder taken from reference TRBV29-1 and TRBJ1-2, is SAVISQKPSRDICQRGTSLTIQCQVDSQVTMMFWYRQQPGQSLTLIATANQGSEATYESGFVIDKFPISRPNLTFSTLTVSNMSPEDSSIYLCSAEQGYNYGYTFGSGTRLTVV.

This clonotype turned up a few times. V usage is TRBV20-1 and J usage is TRBJ2-2, with TRBD2 matching over 9 bases. This CDR3 spans 15 amino acids. CDR1 is DFQATT and CDR2 is SNEGSKA in the germline V gene (reference sequence). Trimming removed 0 bases from V and 4 bases from J; junction bases left unmatched: 3. This chain's CDR3 is CSARDRRGGTGELFF. The CDR3 DNA is TGCAGTGCTAGAGATCGGCGGGGGGGCACCGGGGAGCTGTTTTTT.

The chain employs TRBV5-1 and TRBJ1-2; 11 nucleotides line up with TRBD1. Germline CDR1 and CDR2: SGHRS and YFSETQ. CDR3 length: 16 residues. V was clipped by 2 bases and J by 5 bases; unmatched bases: 8. Here the CDR3 reads CASSFAPGQGGYGYTF. The CDR3 DNA sequence: TGCGCCAGCAGCTTTGCCCCGGGACAGGGGGGGTATGGCTACACCTTC.